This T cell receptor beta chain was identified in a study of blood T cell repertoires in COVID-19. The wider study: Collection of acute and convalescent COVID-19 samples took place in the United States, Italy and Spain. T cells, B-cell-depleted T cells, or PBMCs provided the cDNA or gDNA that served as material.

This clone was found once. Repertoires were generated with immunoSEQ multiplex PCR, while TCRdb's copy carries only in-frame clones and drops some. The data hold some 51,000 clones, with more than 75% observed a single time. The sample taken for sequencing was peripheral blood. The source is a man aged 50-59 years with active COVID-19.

As DNA, the CDR3 is TGTGCCAGTACCCCCGGGACTTACTCCTACGAGCAGTACTTC. Translating it yields CASTPGTYSYEQYF. The rearrangement links TRBV19 to TRBJ2-7; perhaps TRBD2 as D (6 bases). The V and J ends lost 7 bases and 0 bases respectively, with 13 bases between them. Germline V gives CDR1 LNHDA, CDR2 SQIVND (reference sequence). CDR3 length equals 14 residues. The variable domain in full, with the rest retrieved from reference TRBV19 and TRBJ2-7, is DGGITQSPKYLFRKEGQNVTLSCEQNLNHDAMYWYRQDPGQGLRLIYYSQIVNDFQKGDIAEGYSVSREKKESFPLTVTSAQKNPTAFYLCASTPGTYSYEQYFGPGTRLTVT.